This entry describes one T cell receptor (beta chain). At one boundary the junction diverges from the germline segment, which might be a read error. This record comes from a study of T cell changes during pregnancy in multiple sclerosis. Method: immunoSEQ multiplex PCR; TCRdb's copy keeps in-frame clones and lacks some. The sample has tens of thousands of clones; around 80% are singletons. Germline CDR1 is KGHSH and CDR2 is LQKENI. The CDR3 sequence is 15 residues long. The TCR was taken from a female donor with multiple sclerosis, enrolled in a pregnancy study. The source was CD4+ T cells from peripheral blood mononuclear cells, collected before pregnancy. The rearrangement joins TRBV18 to TRBJ2-5; 13 bases map to TRBD2. CDR3 in DNA: TGTGCCAGCTCACGACTAGCGGGGGGCGGAGAGATCCAGTACTTC. Protein product: CASSRLAGGGEIQYF.